This T cell receptor beta chain derives from a study of vaccination and CD4 T cells after COVID-19. Turning to the study itself: Sampling post-COVID took place a median around 100 days after diagnosis (range 35 to 161).

Treatment specified: roughly 10-day PBMC culture with coronavirus spike peptide pools or control peptides (ViraFEST assay). CDR1 is LGHNA, CDR2 YSLEER, per germline. The CDR3 is made up of 15 amino acids. V was pared by 1 base and J by 0 bases, with 1 base of the junction left unmatched. Oncomine TCR Beta short-read sequencing was applied to DNA from cultured CD4+ T cells. TCRdb reprocessed the PCR reads via MiXCR and lists one record per CDR3 protein. In the table there are 9,500 to 15,000 distinct CDR3 sequences, 45% to 55% of which are singletons. Details on this clonotype: Its antigen is unknown.

The specimen was cultured CD4+ T cells from blood, collected after SARS-CoV-2 vaccination. The V call is TRBV4-3, the J call TRBJ2-7; 9 bases line up with TRBD2. This TCR was recovered from a human donor with COVID-19. In nucleotides, the CDR3 is TGCGCCAGCAGCCAAGGACTAGCGGACTCCTACGAGCAGTACTTC. This codes for CASSQGLADSYEQYF.